This TCR beta chain was documented in a study of blood T cell repertoires in COVID-19. Study-wide context: Sites in the United States, Italy and Spain provided acute and convalescent COVID-19 samples. The cDNA or gDNA used as material had been derived from T cells, B-cell-depleted T cells, or PBMCs.

In the source study's methods: Scientists estimated how many nucleated cells there were by amplifying reference gene primers. Method: immunoSEQ multiplex PCR; TCRdb's copy keeps in-frame clones and lacks some. D and trimming were read from the DNA, whereas the V and J calls and clone size are those reported in that table. The sample yields about 140,000 clones, 85% to 90% seen once. The junction had 5 bases not matched to a gene; V was cut back by 0 bases and J by 9 bases. Germline-derived CDR1 and CDR2 are SEHNR and FQNEAQ (reference sequence). The CDR3 covers 15 residues. The rearrangement links TRBV7-9 to TRBJ1-6, with TRBD1 identical over 7 bases. The receptor was isolated from a woman of 80 years or more with acute or convalescent COVID-19. The sample consisted of peripheral blood. CDR3 DNA: TGTGCCAGCAGCTTAGCAGGGGGCGAAGGTTCACCCCTCCACTTT. Its translation is CASSLAGGEGSPLHF.